This T cell receptor beta chain was identified during a study of blood T cells in healthy people across ages. Germline CDR1 reads DFQATT; CDR2 reads SNEGSKA (reference sequence). With 7 bases clipped from V and 0 bases from J, the junction kept 7 bases outside the gene matches. The CDR3 sequence is 14 residues long. This clonotype appeared a few times. A sample-barcoded 5' primer and a J-beta primer mix were used in a second PCR of about 6 to 11 cycles. TCRdb ran MiXCR on the 5' RACE reads and lists one entry per CDR3 protein. The sample carries roughly 1.9 million distinct CDR3 sequences, about two fifths recorded once.

The chain is built from TRBV20-1 and TRBJ1-2, with 8 bases lining up with TRBD1. What was sequenced was blood. The sequence was obtained from a human donor in good health. This CDR3 reads CSVPTGASNYGYTF. CDR3 nucleotide sequence: TGCAGTGTCCCGACAGGGGCCTCTAACTATGGCTACACCTTC.